The 27 T cell receptor beta chains reported below all come from one sample, sequenced in a study of T cell clonality in common variable immunodeficiency. Broader study findings: Reportedly, TCR beta sequences from common variable immunodeficiency showed fewer deletions and N-nucleotide insertions.

No antigens are known for them. The table came from immunoSEQ multiplex PCR; TCRdb's copy has only in-frame clones and leaves some out. The data show about 33,000 clones, with none appearing a single time. The material sequenced was peripheral blood mononuclear cells. The receptor source for this set is a human donor with common variable immunodeficiency.

This clone has a count of ten or more. Read sequence stops 3 residues before the CDR3 end, and the germline J gene provides the missing end. The rearrangement joins TRBV29-1 to TRBJ1-4, with 7 bases that match TRBD1. This CDR3 is 14 amino acids long. Losses at the gene ends were 5 bases for V and 3 bases for J; bases not matched to a gene: 6. Germline V CDR1 and CDR2: SQVTM, ANQGSEA. CDR3 DNA, as far as it was read: TGCAGCGTTATCGACAGGGTACCTAATGAAAAA. Amino acids: CSVIDRVPNEK. The entire CDR3 protein is CSVIDRVPNEKLFF.

This clone came up many times. The read halts 3 residues ahead of the CDR3 end, with the missing end drawn from the germline J gene. This chain uses TRBV14 with TRBJ2-7; 8 bases are shared with TRBD1. The V segment lost 4 bases and the J segment 2 bases; nucleotides outside the gene matches: 1. The CDR3 extends over 13 amino acids. Germline V lookup: CDR1 SGHDN, CDR2 FVKESK. CDR3 amino acids: CASSLRGPYEQYF. The CDR3 bases that were read are TGTGCCAGCAGCCTCAGGGGGCCCTACGAG.

About this clone itself: The CDR3 extends 3 residues past the end of the read, so its final part is completed from the germline J gene. V usage is TRBV30 and J usage is TRBJ2-1; the match to TRBD2 covers 11 bases. After removal of 0 bases from V and 0 bases from J, the junction contained 7 bases not matched to a gene. The CDR3 runs to 18 residues. Germline values: CDR1 GTSNPN, CDR2 SVGIG (reference sequence). This CDR3 reads CAWSVQLAGAYSYNEQFF. Partial CDR3 DNA: TGTGCCTGGAGTGTACAACTAGCGGGGGCGTACTCCTACAATGAG.

Points on this clone: The read halts 3 residues ahead of the CDR3 end, with the missing end drawn from the germline J gene. The genes are TRBV6-1 and TRBJ2-5; tentative D call: TRBD2 (6 bases). CDR1 is MNHNS, CDR2 SASEGT, per germline. This CDR3 is built from 17 residues. Trimming left V 1 base short and J 2 bases short, with 17 bases between. Incomplete CDR3 DNA: TGTGCCAGCAGTGAAGGAGTAGGGCTAGCGCCTCAAGAGACC. Its translation: CASSEGVGLAPQET. The whole CDR3 region reads CASSEGVGLAPQETQYF.

As to this clone: The read is 3 residues too short to cover the CDR3 end, so that end is filled in from the germline J gene. The chain has TRBV19 and TRBJ1-2, with D possibly being TRBD1 (6 bases). Germline assignment: CDR1 LNHDA and CDR2 SQIVND (reference sequence). This CDR3 has 13 residues. V shed 4 bases and J shed 5 bases, with 11 bases lying between them. CDR3 DNA, as far as it was read: TGTGCCAGTAGTAAGGACAGCCTTTATGGC. Amino acid sequence: CASSKDSLYG. The entire CDR3 sequence reads CASSKDSLYGYTF.

To note about this clone: The CDR3 goes on 3 residues after the read ends, and that part is filled in from the germline J gene. V and J are TRBV19 and TRBJ2-7; D unclear. V dropped 3 bases and J dropped 2 bases, with 11 bases sitting between them. CDR1 and CDR2 (germline): LNHDA, SQIVND (reference sequence). CDR3 size: 14 residues. The chain's CDR3 is CASSIPGSTYEQYF. Incomplete CDR3 DNA: TGTGCCAGTAGTATTCCGGGTTCAACCTACGAG.

This clone was counted only a few times. From the germline J gene comes the end of the CDR3, since the read stops 3 residues before it. The same CDR3 arises from other DNA sequences in this sample as well. V usage is TRBV19 and J usage is TRBJ1-4; 10 bases are shared with TRBD1. From germline, CDR1 is LNHDA and CDR2 SQIVND (reference sequence). The V gene end was trimmed by 4 bases and the J gene end by 8 bases; junction bases not matched to a gene: 10. CDR3 length: 16 residues. CDR3 region: CASSSLDRGVGEKLFF. CDR3 DNA (partial): TGTGCCAGTAGTAGCTTGGACAGGGGGGTTGGGGAAAAA. Complete variable domain (other parts from reference TRBV19 and TRBJ1-4): DGGITQSPKYLFRKEGQNVTLSCEQNLNHDAMYWYRQDPGQGLRLIYYSQIVNDFQKGDIAEGYSVSREKKESFPLTVTSAQKNPTAFYLCASSSLDRGVGEKLFFGSGTQLSVL.

This clone was found many times. The read stops 3 residues short of the end of the CDR3; the missing end is completed from the germline J gene. The chain employs TRBV18 and TRBJ1-6; tentative D call: TRBD1 (6 bases). The CDR3 has 18 amino acids. Germline V CDR1 and CDR2: KGHSH, LQKENI. The ends were cut back, 3 bases at V and 0 bases at J, with 15 bases in the middle. The covered CDR3 bases are TGTGCCAGCTCACCTGTGCGGGGGCAACGCTCCTATAATTCACCC. Translating it yields CASSPVRGQRSYNSP. The entire CDR3 reads CASSPVRGQRSYNSPLHF.

This clone was seen a few times. Sequencing ends 3 residues short of the CDR3 end; the germline J gene provides the rest. The chain couples TRBV6-1 to TRBJ1-2; no clear D. Germline loops: CDR1 MNHNS, CDR2 SASEGT. Trimming shortened V by 1 base and J by 4 bases, and 7 bases separated the two germline ends. The CDR3 extends over 13 amino acids. The covered CDR3 bases are TGTGCCAGCAGTGAAGTGGTCAGCTATGGC. It is translated as CASSEVVSYG. The whole CDR3 sequence is CASSEVVSYGYTF.

As regards this clone: The CDR3 is cut off 3 residues early in the read; its end comes from the germline J gene. This chain joins TRBV20-1 and TRBJ2-5; 9 bases fit TRBD2. The CDR3 is 18 residues long. Germline CDR1 DFQATT, CDR2 SNEGSKA (reference sequence). Trimming cost V 3 bases and J 0 bases; bases outside gene matches: 14. The DNA read from the CDR3 is TGCAGTGCTAGTTGGCTAGCGGGGCCTTTTGGAAACCAAGAGACC. Translated: CSASWLAGPFGNQET. The whole CDR3 sequence reads CSASWLAGPFGNQETQYF.

Of note for this clone: The read terminates 3 residues ahead of where the CDR3 ends, so the germline J gene completes it. J is TRBJ2-3 and V is TRBV18; 7 nucleotides agree with TRBD2. The J segment lost 2 bases and the V segment lost 0 bases, leaving 8 bases of the junction unmatched. The CDR3 extends over 17 amino acids. The germline V gene encodes CDR1 KGHSH and CDR2 LQKENI. CDR3 protein: CASSPPDGAGDTDTQYF. CDR3 bases read: TGTGCCAGCTCACCACCGGATGGGGCGGGGGACACAGATACG.

This clone was picked up many times. The read stops 3 residues short of the end of the CDR3; the missing end is completed from the germline J gene. This rearrangement joins TRBV19 to TRBJ2-2; 10 bases match TRBD1. Germline lookup yields CDR1 LNHDA and CDR2 SQIVND (reference sequence). The CDR3 totals 16 residues. The junction had 10 bases not matched to a gene; V was cut back by 8 bases and J by 4 bases. CDR3 DNA, as far as it was read: TGTGCCAGTCGTGCACCCGGGACAGGGGTCACCGGGGAG. Translating gives CASRAPGTGVTGE. The entire CDR3 protein reads CASRAPGTGVTGELFF.

The sample holds many counts of this clone. Read sequence stops 3 residues before the CDR3 end, and the germline J gene provides the missing end. V is TRBV19 and J is TRBJ2-5; 7 bases are a match to TRBD1. The CDR3 extends over 18 amino acids. Germline loops: CDR1 LNHDA, CDR2 SQIVND (reference sequence). With V trimmed by 6 bases and J by 0 bases, 16 bases remained unmatched. The CDR3 DNA, read in part, is TGTGCCAGTAGATCAAGGGGGACCGGGACAGCCTACCAAGAGACC. Its protein is CASRSRGTGTAYQET. The entire CDR3 protein is CASRSRGTGTAYQETQYF.

This clone showed up just a few times. Coverage ceases 3 residues before the CDR3 finishes, and the germline J gene fills in the end. The J gene is TRBJ2-7, the V gene TRBV10-2; 9 positions agree with TRBD2. This CDR3 is built from 13 residues. With V trimmed by 10 bases and J by 0 bases, 4 bases remained unmatched. The germline V gene encodes CDR1 WSHSY and CDR2 SAAADI. CDR3 DNA, as far as it was read: TGCGCCACCCTAGCGGGGTCCTCCTACGAG. Protein sequence: CATLAGSSYE. The full CDR3 protein is CATLAGSSYEQYF.

This clone occurred many times. The sequenced part of the CDR3 DNA is TGTGCCAGCAGCTCCCCCCAGGGGGCATCCTACGAG. It yields the protein CASSSPQGASYE. The full CDR3 protein is CASSSPQGASYEQYF. V gene TRBV7-9 combines with J gene TRBJ2-7; 8 bases agree with TRBD1. With the read ending 3 residues before the CDR3 end, the germline J gene is used to fill in that end. V lost 4 bases to trimming and J lost 1 base; unmatched junction nucleotides: 6. The CDR3 totals 15 residues. Germline loops: CDR1 SEHNR, CDR2 FQNEAQ (reference sequence).

This clone was recorded a few times. Read sequence stops 3 residues before the CDR3 end, and the germline J gene provides the missing end. The chain has TRBV2 and TRBJ1-5; 7 positions agree with TRBD1. V shed 7 bases, J shed 2 bases, and the junction held 5 bases outside the gene matches. This CDR3 spans 14 amino acids. CDR1 and CDR2 from the germline V gene are SNHLY and FYNNEI. The CDR3 here is CASIIDRGNQPQHF. The covered CDR3 bases are TGTGCCAGCATTATAGACAGGGGCAATCAGCCC.

In this sample, this clone turned up many times. Partial CDR3 DNA: TGTGCCAGCAGCTTAGCCAGGAGGTCAGACAGGAGTGATACG. Translation gives CASSLARRSDRSDT. The full CDR3 protein is CASSLARRSDRSDTQYF. The chain employs TRBV7-2 and TRBJ2-3, with D perhaps TRBD1 (6 bases). The read is 3 residues too short to cover the CDR3 end, so that end is filled in from the germline J gene. The CDR3 has 17 amino acids. Trimming removed 0 bases at V and 6 bases at J, with 19 bases between. Germline V gene sequence: CDR1 SGHTA, CDR2 FQGNSA.

Remarks on this clone: The read ends 3 residues shy of where the CDR3 ends; the end is completed using the germline J gene. This chain connects TRBV30 to TRBJ1-5, with 7 bases identical to TRBD1. The CDR3 is 17 residues long. Looked up from germline, CDR1 is GTSNPN and CDR2 is SVGIG (reference sequence). V dropped 4 bases and J dropped 7; count of bases not matched to a gene: 19. Incomplete CDR3 DNA: TGTGCCTGGACCCCGACCTCGGGCAGGGGGTATAGGCAGCCC. This codes for CAWTPTSGRGYRQP. The entire CDR3 sequence reads CAWTPTSGRGYRQPQHF. Full variable domain (outside the CDR3, taken from reference TRBV30 and TRBJ1-5): SQTIHQWPATLVQPVGSPLSLECTVEGTSNPNLYWYRQAAGRGLQLLFYSVGIGQISSEVPQNLSASRPQDRQFILSSKKLLLSDSGFYLCAWTPTSGRGYRQPQHFGDGTRLSIL.

This clone was seen a handful of times. Read sequence stops 3 residues before the CDR3 end, and the germline J gene provides the missing end. The chain carries TRBV5-1 and TRBJ2-1, with TRBD1 identical over 9 bases. The CDR3 is 15 residues long. V shed 3 bases and J 9 bases; nucleotides not matched to a gene: 10. Germline V gene data show CDR1 as SGHRS and CDR2 as YFSETQ. The CDR3 spells CASSWGQGQVGEQFF. Incomplete CDR3 DNA: TGCGCCAGCAGCTGGGGACAGGGTCAGGTTGGTGAG.

This clone was counted at least ten times. The sequenced fragment ends 3 residues before the CDR3 boundary, so the rest is inferred from the germline J gene. The chain has TRBV2 and TRBJ1-4, with a weak D call TRBD1 (6 bases). The CDR3 runs to 16 residues. Trimming left V 4 bases short and J 5 bases short, with 17 bases between. Germline V gene data show CDR1 as SNHLY and CDR2 as FYNNEI. CDR3 protein: CASSVGTGRGNEKLFF. The sequenced part of the CDR3 DNA is TGTGCCAGCAGTGTCGGCACAGGGAGGGGGAATGAAAAA.

This clone was observed a few times. The read ends 3 residues shy of where the CDR3 ends; the end is completed using the germline J gene. This chain links TRBV6-1 with TRBJ2-3, with 9 nucleotides matching TRBD1. The germline V gene has CDR1 MNHNS and CDR2 SASEGT. There are 16 residues in the CDR3. Losses at the gene ends were 4 bases for V and 1 base for J; bases not matched to a gene: 6. CDR3 sequence: CASSGYRGQGTDTQYF. CDR3 bases read: TGTGCCAGCAGTGGTTACAGGGGGCAGGGCACAGATACG.

This clone was seen a few times. The sequenced CDR3 bases are TGTGCCAGCAGTGTCCAGACTAGCGGGGGGGCAGATACG. It encodes CASSVQTSGGADT. The CDR3 reads in full as CASSVQTSGGADTQYF. The V gene is TRBV6-1, the J gene TRBJ2-3; TRBD2 matches at 14 bases. With the read ending 3 residues before the CDR3 end, the germline J gene is used to fill in that end. Germline V gene sequence: CDR1 MNHNS, CDR2 SASEGT. The J segment lost 4 bases and the V segment lost 4 bases, leaving 4 bases of the junction unmatched. There are 16 residues in the CDR3.

This clone was picked up many times. Read coverage stops 3 residues before the CDR3 terminus; the germline J gene supplies the remainder. The chain joins TRBV18 to TRBJ1-2; 7 positions match TRBD1. Germline loops: CDR1 KGHSH, CDR2 LQKENI. The CDR3 has 15 residues. Germline trimming cut 0 bases from V and 6 bases from J; bases unmatched to any gene: 7. The CDR3 bases that were read are TGTGCCAGCTCACCACCGACAGGGAAACGGAATGGC. Its protein product is CASSPPTGKRNG. The whole CDR3 sequence is CASSPPTGKRNGYTF. The variable domain in full, with the rest retrieved from reference TRBV18 and TRBJ1-2, is NAGVMQNPRHLVRRRGQEARLRCSPMKGHSHVYWYRQLPEEGLKFMVYLQKENIIDESGMPKERFSAEFPKEGPSILRIQQVVRGDSAAYFCASSPPTGKRNGYTFGSGTRLTVV.

Points on this clone: The observed sequence ends 3 residues before the CDR3 terminus, with the missing tail filled in from the germline J gene. J is TRBJ2-1 and V is TRBV30; weak D call: TRBD1 (5 bases). The V gene lost 8 bases and the J gene lost 2 bases, with 16 bases spanning the gap. This CDR3 region has 14 residues. CDR1 is GTSNPN, CDR2 SVGIG, per germline (reference sequence). The CDR3 DNA, read in part, is TGTGCCCTGCAAGCCAGGGTCACCTACAATGAG. Translated: CALQARVTYNE. The CDR3 in its entirety is CALQARVTYNEQFF.

This clone came up many times. The read comes to an end 3 residues before the CDR3 does, leaving the germline J gene to fill in the end. V is TRBV18 and J is TRBJ2-5; D may be TRBD1 (6 bases). Trimming cost V 2 bases and J 3 bases, with 13 bases left between them. In germline, CDR1 is KGHSH, CDR2 LQKENI. This CDR3 has 15 residues. The part of the CDR3 DNA that was read is TGTGCCAGCTCACCAATTACAGGGTGGAAAGAGACC. Its translation is CASSPITGWKET. In full, the CDR3 is CASSPITGWKETQYF.

This clone was seen repeatedly, ten times or more. The missing CDR3 end, 3 residues past where the read stops, is filled in from the germline J gene. The chain is built from TRBV4-2 and TRBJ2-2; 8 bases fit TRBD2. The CDR3 totals 17 residues. Germline loops: CDR1 LGHNA, CDR2 YNFKEQ. V dropped 1 base and J dropped 3; count of bases not matched to a gene: 7. The part of the CDR3 DNA that was read is TGTGCCAGCAGCCAAGTCCAGCGGGGGCGATACACCGGGGAG. Its translation: CASSQVQRGRYTGE. The whole CDR3 sequence is CASSQVQRGRYTGELFF.

This clone was recorded many times. The missing CDR3 end, 3 residues past where the read stops, is filled in from the germline J gene. V gene TRBV29-1 combines with J gene TRBJ1-2; D perhaps matches TRBD1 (6 bases). Trimming pared 3 bases from V and 3 bases from J, leaving 11 bases between. Germline V CDR1 and CDR2: SQVTM, ANQGSEA. The CDR3 loop spans 13 amino acids. CDR3 region: CSVDDRSYYGYTF. The part of the CDR3 DNA that was read is TGCAGCGTTGATGACAGGAGCTACTATGGC.